This T cell receptor beta chain comes out of a study of blood T cell repertoires in COVID-19. Study at large: Sources were T cells, B-cell-depleted T cells, or PBMCs; the material itself was cDNA or gDNA.

Under the authors' procedure: The authors estimated nucleated cell counts from reference gene primer amplification. Assay: immunoSEQ multiplex PCR; the TCRdb copy retains only in-frame clones and omits some. From that table come the V and J calls and clone size; the DNA was used to work out D and trimming. The table has about 43,000 clones, more than 80% seen once. Germline lookup yields CDR1 KGHSH and CDR2 LQKENI. CDR3 length: 14 residues. V was clipped by 3 bases and J by 5 bases, with 11 bases between them. The material sequenced was peripheral blood. The chain joins TRBV18 to TRBJ2-1; no clear D gene. The TCR sequence derives from a man in his fifties or sixties with active COVID-19. CDR3 amino acids: CASSPRSQDNEQFF. CDR3 nucleotide sequence: TGTGCCAGCTCACCTAGAAGCCAAGACAATGAGCAGTTCTTC.